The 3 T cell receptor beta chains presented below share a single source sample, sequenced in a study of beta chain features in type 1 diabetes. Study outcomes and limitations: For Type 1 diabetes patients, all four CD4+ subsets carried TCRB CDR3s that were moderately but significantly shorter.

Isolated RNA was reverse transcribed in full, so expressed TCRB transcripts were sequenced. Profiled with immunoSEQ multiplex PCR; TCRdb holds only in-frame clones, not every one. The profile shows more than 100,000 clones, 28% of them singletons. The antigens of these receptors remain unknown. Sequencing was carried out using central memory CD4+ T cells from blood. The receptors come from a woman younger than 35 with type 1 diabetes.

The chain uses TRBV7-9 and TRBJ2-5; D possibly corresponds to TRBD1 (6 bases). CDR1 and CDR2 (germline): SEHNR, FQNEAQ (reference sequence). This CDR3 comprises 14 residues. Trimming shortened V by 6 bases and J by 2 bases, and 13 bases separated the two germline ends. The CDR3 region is CASSSIQGQETQYF. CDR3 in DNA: TGTGCCAGCAGTTCTATTCAGGGGCAAGAGACCCAGTACTTC.

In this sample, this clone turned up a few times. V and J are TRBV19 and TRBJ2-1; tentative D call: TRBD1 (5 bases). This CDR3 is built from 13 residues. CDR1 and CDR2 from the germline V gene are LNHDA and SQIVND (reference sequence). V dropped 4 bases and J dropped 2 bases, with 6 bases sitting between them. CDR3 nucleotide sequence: TGTGCCAGTAGTACAGGGCCCTACAATGAGCAGTTCTTC. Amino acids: CASSTGPYNEQFF. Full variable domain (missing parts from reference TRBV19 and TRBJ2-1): DGGITQSPKYLFRKEGQNVTLSCEQNLNHDAMYWYRQDPGQGLRLIYYSQIVNDFQKGDIAEGYSVSREKKESFPLTVTSAQKNPTAFYLCASSTGPYNEQFFGPGTRLTVL.

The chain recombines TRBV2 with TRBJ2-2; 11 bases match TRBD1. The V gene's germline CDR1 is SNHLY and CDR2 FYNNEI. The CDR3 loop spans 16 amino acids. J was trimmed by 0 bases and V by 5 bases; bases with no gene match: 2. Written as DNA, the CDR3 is TGTGCCAGCAGTAGGGGACAGGGGGCGAACACCGGGGAGCTGTTTTTT. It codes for CASSRGQGANTGELFF.